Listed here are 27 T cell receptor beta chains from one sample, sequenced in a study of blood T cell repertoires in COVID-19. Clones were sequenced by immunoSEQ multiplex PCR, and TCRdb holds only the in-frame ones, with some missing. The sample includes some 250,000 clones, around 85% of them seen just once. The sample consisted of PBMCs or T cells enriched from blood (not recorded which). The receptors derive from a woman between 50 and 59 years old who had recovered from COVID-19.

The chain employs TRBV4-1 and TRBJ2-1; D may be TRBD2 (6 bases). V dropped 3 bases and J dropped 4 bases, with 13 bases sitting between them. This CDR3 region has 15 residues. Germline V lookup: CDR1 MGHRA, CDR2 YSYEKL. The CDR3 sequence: CASSQAGGMYNEQFF. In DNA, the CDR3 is TGCGCCAGCAGCCAGGCCGGGGGAATGTACAATGAGCAGTTCTTC.

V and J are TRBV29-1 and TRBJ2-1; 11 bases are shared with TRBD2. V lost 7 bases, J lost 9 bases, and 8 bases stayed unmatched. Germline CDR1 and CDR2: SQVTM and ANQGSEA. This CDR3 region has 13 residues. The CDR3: CSAVSGRDSEQFF. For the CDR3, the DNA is TGCAGCGCTGTTAGCGGGAGGGATAGTGAGCAGTTCTTC.

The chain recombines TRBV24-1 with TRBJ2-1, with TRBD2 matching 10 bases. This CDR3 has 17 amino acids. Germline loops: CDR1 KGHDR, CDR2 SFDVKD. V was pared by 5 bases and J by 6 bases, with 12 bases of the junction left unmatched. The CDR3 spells CATSVALAGPMFNEQFF. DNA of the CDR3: TGTGCCACCAGTGTTGCACTAGCGGGGCCCATGTTCAATGAGCAGTTCTTC.

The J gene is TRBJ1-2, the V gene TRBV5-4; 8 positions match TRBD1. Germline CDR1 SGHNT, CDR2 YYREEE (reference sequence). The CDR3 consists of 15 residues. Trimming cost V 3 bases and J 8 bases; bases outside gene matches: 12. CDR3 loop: CASSYSGQAFDGYTF. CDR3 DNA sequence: TGTGCCAGCAGCTATTCGGGACAGGCATTTGACGGCTACACCTTC.

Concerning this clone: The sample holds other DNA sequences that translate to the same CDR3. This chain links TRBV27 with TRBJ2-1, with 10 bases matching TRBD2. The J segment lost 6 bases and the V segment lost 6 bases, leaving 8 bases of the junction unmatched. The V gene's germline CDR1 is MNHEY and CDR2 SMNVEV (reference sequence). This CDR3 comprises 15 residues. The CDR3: CASSTSGITPNEQFF. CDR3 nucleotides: TGTGCCAGCAGCACTAGCGGGATCACCCCCAATGAGCAGTTCTTC.

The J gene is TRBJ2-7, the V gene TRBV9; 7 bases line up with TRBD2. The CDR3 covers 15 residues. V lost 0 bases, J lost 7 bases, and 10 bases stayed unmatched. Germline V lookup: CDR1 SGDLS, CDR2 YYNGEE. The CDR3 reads CASSVDWEGSGEQYF. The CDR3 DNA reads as TGTGCCAGCAGCGTAGATTGGGAGGGTTCGGGGGAGCAGTACTTC. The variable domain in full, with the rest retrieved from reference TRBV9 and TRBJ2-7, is DSGVTQTPKHLITATGQRVTLRCSPRSGDLSVYWYQQSLDQGLQFLIQYYNGEERAKGNILERFSAQQFPDLHSELNLSSLELGDSALYFCASSVDWEGSGEQYFGPGTRLTVT.

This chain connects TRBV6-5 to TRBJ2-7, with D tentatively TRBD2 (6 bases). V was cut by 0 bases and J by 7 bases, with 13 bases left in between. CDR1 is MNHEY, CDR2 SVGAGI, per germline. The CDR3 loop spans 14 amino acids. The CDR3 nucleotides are TGTGCCAGCAGTTACTCCGGGGGACCGGAAGAGCAGTACTTC. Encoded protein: CASSYSGGPEEQYF.

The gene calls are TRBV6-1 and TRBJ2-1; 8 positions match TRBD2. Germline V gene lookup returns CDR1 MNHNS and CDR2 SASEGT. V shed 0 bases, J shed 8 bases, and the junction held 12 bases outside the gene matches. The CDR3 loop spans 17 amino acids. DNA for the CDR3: TGTGCCAGCAGTGAAGCGCTTCGGGAGGGAAGTACCTATGAGCAGTTCTTC. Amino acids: CASSEALREGSTYEQFF.

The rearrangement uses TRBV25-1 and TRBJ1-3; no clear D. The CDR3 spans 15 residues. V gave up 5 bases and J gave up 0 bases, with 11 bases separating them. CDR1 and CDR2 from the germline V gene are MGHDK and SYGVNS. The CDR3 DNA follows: TGTGCCAGCAGTCCAGCGGGGTCCTCTGGAAACACCATATATTTT. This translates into CASSPAGSSGNTIYF.

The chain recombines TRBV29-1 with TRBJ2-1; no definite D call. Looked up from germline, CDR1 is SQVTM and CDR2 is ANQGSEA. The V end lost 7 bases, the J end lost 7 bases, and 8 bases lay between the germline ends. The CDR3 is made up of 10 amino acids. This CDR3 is CSAAANEQFF. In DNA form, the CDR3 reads TGCAGCGCCGCGGCGAATGAGCAGTTCTTC.

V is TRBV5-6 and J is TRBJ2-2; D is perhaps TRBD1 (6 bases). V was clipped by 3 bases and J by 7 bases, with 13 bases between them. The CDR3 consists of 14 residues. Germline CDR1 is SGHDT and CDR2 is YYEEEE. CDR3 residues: CASSSDRFGGELFF. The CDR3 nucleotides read TGTGCCAGCAGCTCCGACAGGTTCGGCGGGGAGCTGTTTTTT.

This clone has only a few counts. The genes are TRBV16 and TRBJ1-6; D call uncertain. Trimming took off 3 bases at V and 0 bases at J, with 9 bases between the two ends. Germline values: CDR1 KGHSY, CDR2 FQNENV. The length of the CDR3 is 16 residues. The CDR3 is CASSQTFSSYNSPLHF. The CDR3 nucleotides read TGTGCCAGCAGCCAGACATTCAGCTCCTATAATTCACCCCTCCACTTT. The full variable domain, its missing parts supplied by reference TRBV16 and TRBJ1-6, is GEEVAQTPKHLVRGEGQKAKLYCAPIKGHSYVFWYQQVLKNEFKFLISFQNENVFDETGMPKERFSAKCLPNSPCSLEIQATKLEDSAVYFCASSQTFSSYNSPLHFGNGTRLTVT.

CDR3 protein: CASSPGTGVGLHF. For the CDR3, the DNA is TGTGCCAGCAGCCCGGGGACAGGGGTAGGCCTCCACTTT. This chain links TRBV7-8 with TRBJ1-6; 10 positions agree with TRBD1. Looked up from germline, CDR1 is SGHVS and CDR2 is FQNEAQ. V shed 5 bases, J shed 15 bases, and the junction held 7 bases outside the gene matches. CDR3 size: 13 residues.

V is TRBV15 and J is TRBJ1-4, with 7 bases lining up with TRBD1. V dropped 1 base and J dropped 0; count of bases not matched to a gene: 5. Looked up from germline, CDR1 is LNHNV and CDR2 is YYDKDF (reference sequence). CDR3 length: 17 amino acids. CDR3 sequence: CATSRVRGGATNEKLFF. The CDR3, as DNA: TGTGCCACCAGCAGAGTCAGAGGGGGCGCAACTAATGAAAAACTGTTTTTT. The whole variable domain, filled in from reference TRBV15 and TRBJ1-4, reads DAMVIQNPRYQVTQFGKPVTLSCSQTLNHNVMYWYQQKSSQAPKLLFHYYDKDFNNEADTPDNFQSRRPNTSFCFLDIRSPGLGDTAMYLCATSRVRGGATNEKLFFGSGTQLSVL.

The CDR3 DNA sequence: TGTGCCAGCAGTTTAAAGGGGACTAGCGGATACGAGCAGTACTTC. It yields the protein CASSLKGTSGYEQYF. The chain uses TRBV27 and TRBJ2-7; 11 bases are a match to TRBD2. CDR3 length: 15 amino acids. Trimming removed 2 bases from V and 4 bases from J; junction bases left unmatched: 4. In germline, CDR1 is MNHEY, CDR2 SMNVEV (reference sequence).

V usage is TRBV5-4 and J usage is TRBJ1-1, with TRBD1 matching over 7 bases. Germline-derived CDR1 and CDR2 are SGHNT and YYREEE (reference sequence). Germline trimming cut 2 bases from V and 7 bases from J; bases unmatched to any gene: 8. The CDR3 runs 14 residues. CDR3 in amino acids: CASSLVTGADEAFF. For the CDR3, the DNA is TGTGCCAGCAGCTTAGTCACAGGGGCGGATGAAGCTTTCTTT. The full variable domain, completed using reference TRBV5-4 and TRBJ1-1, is ETGVTQSPTHLIKTRGQQVTLRCSSQSGHNTVSWYQQALGQGPQFIFQYYREEENGRGNFPPRFSGLQFPNYSSELNVNALELDDSALYLCASSLVTGADEAFFGQGTRLTVV.

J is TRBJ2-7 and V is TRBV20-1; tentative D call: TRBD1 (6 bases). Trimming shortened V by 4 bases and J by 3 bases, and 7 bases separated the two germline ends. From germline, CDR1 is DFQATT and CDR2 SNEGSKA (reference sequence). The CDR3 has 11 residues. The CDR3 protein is CSANRDYEQYF. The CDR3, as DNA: TGCAGTGCTAACAGGGACTACGAGCAGTACTTC.

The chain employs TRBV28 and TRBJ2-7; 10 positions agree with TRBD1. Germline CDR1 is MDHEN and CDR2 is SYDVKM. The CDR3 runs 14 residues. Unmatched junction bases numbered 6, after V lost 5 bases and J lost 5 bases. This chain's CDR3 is CASSGDGQGDEQYF. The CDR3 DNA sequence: TGTGCCAGCAGTGGGGATGGACAGGGGGACGAGCAGTACTTC.

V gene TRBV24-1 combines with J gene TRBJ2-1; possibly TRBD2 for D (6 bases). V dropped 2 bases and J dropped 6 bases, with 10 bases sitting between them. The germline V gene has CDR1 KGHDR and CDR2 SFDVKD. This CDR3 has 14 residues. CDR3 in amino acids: CATSDYGRTNEQFF. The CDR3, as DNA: TGTGCCACCAGTGATTACGGGAGAACCAATGAGCAGTTCTTC.

The CDR3 DNA reads as TGTGCCAGCACCCGGGAGCTTACTGACACCGGGGAGCTGTTTTTT. Amino acids: CASTRELTDTGELFF. The V call is TRBV2, the J call TRBJ2-2; tentative D call: TRBD2 (6 bases). This CDR3 contains 15 residues. Germline loops: CDR1 SNHLY, CDR2 FYNNEI. V was cut by 7 bases and J by 3 bases, with 15 bases left in between.

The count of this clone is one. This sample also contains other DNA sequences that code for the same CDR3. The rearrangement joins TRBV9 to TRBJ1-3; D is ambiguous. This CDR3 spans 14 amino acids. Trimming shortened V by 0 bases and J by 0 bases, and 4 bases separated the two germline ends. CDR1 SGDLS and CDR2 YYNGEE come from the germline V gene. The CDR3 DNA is TGTGCCAGCAGCGTAGCCAGCTCTGGAAACACCATATATTTT. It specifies CASSVASSGNTIYF.

CDR3 nucleotide sequence: TGTGCCAGCAGTAGGGACAGCATCTATGGCTACACCTTC. This sequence encodes CASSRDSIYGYTF. The V gene is TRBV2, the J gene TRBJ1-2; 7 bases fit TRBD1. Germline loops: CDR1 SNHLY, CDR2 FYNNEI. V lost 5 bases, J lost 4 bases, and 4 bases stayed unmatched. There are 13 residues in the CDR3.

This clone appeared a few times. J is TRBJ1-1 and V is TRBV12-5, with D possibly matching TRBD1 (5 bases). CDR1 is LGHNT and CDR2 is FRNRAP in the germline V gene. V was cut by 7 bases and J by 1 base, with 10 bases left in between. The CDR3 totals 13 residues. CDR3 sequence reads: CASAPGGNTEAFF. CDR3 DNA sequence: TGTGCTAGTGCTCCCGGGGGGAACACTGAAGCTTTCTTT. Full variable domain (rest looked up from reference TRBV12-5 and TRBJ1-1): DARVTQTPRHKVTEMGQEVTMRCQPILGHNTVFWYRQTMMQGLELLAYFRNRAPLDDSGMPKDRFSAEMPDATLATLKIQPSEPRDSAVYFCASAPGGNTEAFFGQGTRLTVV.

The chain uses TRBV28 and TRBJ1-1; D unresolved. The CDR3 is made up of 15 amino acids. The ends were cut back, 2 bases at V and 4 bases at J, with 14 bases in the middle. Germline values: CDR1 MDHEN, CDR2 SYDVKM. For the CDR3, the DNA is TGTGCCAGCAGTTTAGGAAGATACCGGGGCACTGAAGCTTTCTTT. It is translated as CASSLGRYRGTEAFF.

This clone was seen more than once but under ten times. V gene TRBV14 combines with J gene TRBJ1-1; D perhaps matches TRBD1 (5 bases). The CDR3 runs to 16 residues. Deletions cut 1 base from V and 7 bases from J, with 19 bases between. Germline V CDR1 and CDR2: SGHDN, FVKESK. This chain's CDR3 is CASSQVRVRVGDEAFF. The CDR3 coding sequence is TGTGCCAGCAGCCAAGTCAGGGTACGGGTTGGGGATGAAGCTTTCTTT.

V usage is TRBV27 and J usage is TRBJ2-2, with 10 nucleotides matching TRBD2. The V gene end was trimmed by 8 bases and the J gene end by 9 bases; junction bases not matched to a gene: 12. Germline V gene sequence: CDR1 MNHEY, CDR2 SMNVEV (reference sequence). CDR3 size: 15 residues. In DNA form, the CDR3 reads TGTGCCAGCGGAGTAGCCAGCGGGAGGGCTTGGGAGCTGTTTTTT. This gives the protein CASGVASGRAWELFF.

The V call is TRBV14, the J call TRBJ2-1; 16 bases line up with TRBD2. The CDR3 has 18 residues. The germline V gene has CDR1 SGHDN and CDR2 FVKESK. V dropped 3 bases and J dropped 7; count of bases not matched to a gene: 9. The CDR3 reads CASSQIGTSGRAGNEQFF. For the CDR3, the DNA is TGTGCCAGCAGCCAGATAGGGACTAGCGGGAGGGCTGGTAATGAGCAGTTCTTC.